These 30 T cell receptor beta chains came from one sample sequenced in a study of blood T cells in healthy people across ages. Using a J-beta primer mix together with a sample-barcoded 5' primer, a second PCR was run for about 6 to 11 cycles. TCRdb re-called the 5' RACE reads through MiXCR, storing one row per CDR3 protein. Of around 800,000 distinct CDR3 sequences listed, about 59% are singletons. The sequenced sample was blood. All receptors come from a young man in good health.

A few counts support this clonotype. This chain joins TRBV5-1 and TRBJ1-1; TRBD1 agrees at 10 bases. CDR1 is SGHRS and CDR2 is YFSETQ in the germline V gene. J lost 6 bases, V lost 3 bases, and 5 bases had no gene match. CDR3 length equals 14 residues. CDR3 region: CASSSRQGAAEAFF. CDR3 nucleotides: TGCGCCAGCAGCTCGAGACAGGGGGCCGCTGAAGCTTTCTTT.

The genes are TRBV12-3 or TRBV12-4 and TRBJ1-2; TRBD1 is a possible D gene (5 bases). CDR3 length equals 15 residues. The ends were cut back, 5 bases at V and 2 bases at J, with 15 bases in the middle. In nucleotides, the CDR3 is TGTGCCAGCAGTCCACGGGGCAGTGAAAACTATGGCTACACCTTC. It translates to CASSPRGSENYGYTF.

This clonotype was observed a handful of times. The chain couples TRBV5-1 to TRBJ2-7; no definite D call. The CDR3 covers 14 residues. V was shortened by 0 bases and J by 2 bases, with 9 bases between the two germline ends. Germline V gene data show CDR1 as SGHRS and CDR2 as YFSETQ. The DNA of the CDR3 is TGCGCCAGCAGCTTGGAGGTCCCACCCTACGAGCAGTACTTC. Its translation is CASSLEVPPYEQYF. The variable domain in full, completed from reference TRBV5-1 and TRBJ2-7, reads KAGVTQTPRYLIKTRGQQVTLSCSPISGHRSVSWYQQTPGQGLQFLFEYFSETQRNKGNFPGRFSGRQFSNSRSEMNVSTLELGDSALYLCASSLEVPPYEQYFGPGTRLTVT.

A note on this clonotype: A junction end diverges from the germline sequence, so it may reflect a read error. This rearrangement joins TRBV6-5 to TRBJ2-7; 10 nucleotides line up with TRBD1. The J call is uncertain, as TRBJ2-5 better fits the DNA end. Per the germline V gene, CDR1 is MNHEY and CDR2 is SVGAGI. CDR3 length: 16 residues. CDR3 DNA: TGTGCCAGCGGTTACCCTGGACAGGGGGGTCTGGAGACCCAGTACTTC. This codes for CASGYPGQGGLETQYF.

The chain recombines TRBV7-2 with TRBJ2-2; no definite D call. Trimming left V 1 base short and J 0 bases short, with 6 bases between. The CDR3 extends over 15 amino acids. Germline CDR1 and CDR2: SGHTA and FQGNSA. The CDR3 protein is CASSLEAANTGELFF. In DNA form, the CDR3 reads TGTGCCAGCAGCTTAGAAGCCGCGAACACCGGGGAGCTGTTTTTT.

The table lists this clonotype with a few counts. A much larger clone is a single base away; this may be a read error. This rearrangement joins TRBV7-2 to TRBJ2-3; D tentatively reads TRBD1 or TRBD2 (6 bases each). The CDR3 runs 14 residues. Per the germline V gene, CDR1 is SGHTA and CDR2 is FQGNSA. V was trimmed by 5 bases and J by 7 bases, leaving 16 bases between them. In DNA, the CDR3 is TGTGCCAGCAGCGCTCTAAGGGGGGCGCATACGCAGTATTTT. It encodes CASSALRGAHTQYF. The full variable domain, completed using reference TRBV7-2 and TRBJ2-3, is GAGVSQSPSNKVTEKGKDVELRCDPISGHTALYWYRQSLGQGLEFLIYFQGNSAPDKSGLPSDRFSAERTGGSVSTLTIQRTQQEDSAVYLCASSALRGAHTQYFGPGTRLTVL.

The rearrangement uses TRBV7-2 and TRBJ2-7; TRBD1 might be the D (6 bases). CDR1 and CDR2 (germline): SGHTA, FQGNSA. The V end was cut by 9 bases, the J end by 2 bases, with 17 bases between. The CDR3 covers 14 residues. CDR3 protein: CASQGIGDTYEQYF. The DNA of the CDR3 is TGTGCCAGTCAAGGGATTGGGGACACCTACGAGCAGTACTTC. Complete variable domain (other parts from reference TRBV7-2 and TRBJ2-7): GAGVSQSPSNKVTEKGKDVELRCDPISGHTALYWYRQSLGQGLEFLIYFQGNSAPDKSGLPSDRFSAERTGGSVSTLTIQRTQQEDSAVYLCASQGIGDTYEQYFGPGTRLTVT.

CDR3 sequence reads: CASSNRRQGTGSGYTF. CDR3 sequence (DNA): TGTGCCAGCAGCAACCGGAGACAGGGTACAGGCTCTGGCTACACCTTC. The gene calls are TRBV21-1 and TRBJ1-2; the table's D call, TRBD1, has no DNA check behind it. TRBV21-1 represents a pseudogene. This CDR3 has 16 residues.

V and J are TRBV3-1 and TRBJ2-3; D is unclear. V gave up 0 bases and J gave up 5 bases, with 12 bases separating them. This CDR3 has 15 residues. The V gene's germline CDR1 is LGHDT and CDR2 YNNKEL (reference sequence). The DNA of the CDR3 is TGTGCCAGCAGCCAAGATCATGCAGTTCGAGATACGCAGTATTTT. Protein product: CASSQDHAVRDTQYF.

This chain joins TRBV12-3 or TRBV12-4 and TRBJ2-5; 9 nucleotides agree with TRBD2. The J call may not be correct, given that the DNA end is closer to TRBJ2-7. The CDR3 extends over 13 amino acids. This chain's CDR3 is CASRLAGGHEQYF. In DNA, the CDR3 is TGTGCCAGCAGACTGGCGGGGGGGCACGAGCAGTACTTC.

CDR3 nucleotides: TGCAGTGCTAGAGATGCCCAGGGATGGGTGACTGAAGCTTTCTTT. This encodes CSARDAQGWVTEAFF. V is TRBV20-1 and J is TRBJ1-1, with a possible D match to TRBD1 (5 bases). Trimming cost V 0 bases and J 5 bases, with 16 bases left between them. Germline V gene sequence: CDR1 DFQATT, CDR2 SNEGSKA (reference sequence). The CDR3 is 15 amino acids.

The genes are TRBV7-2 and TRBJ2-7; TRBD2 matches 7 bases. CDR1 is SGHTA and CDR2 is FQGNSA in the germline V gene. J was trimmed by 2 bases and V by 0 bases; bases with no gene match: 7. The CDR3 is made up of 16 amino acids. The CDR3 reads CASSLASRGVTYEQYF. The DNA for the CDR3 is TGTGCCAGCAGCTTAGCCTCCCGGGGGGTTACCTACGAGCAGTACTTC.

The chain joins TRBV27 to TRBJ2-7; 9 nucleotides agree with TRBD2. Germline-derived CDR1 and CDR2 are MNHEY and SMNVEV (reference sequence). The ends lost 3 bases at V and 3 bases at J; junction bases unmatched: 9. This CDR3 is built from 16 residues. The CDR3 sequence is CASSFGGGANFYEQYF. The CDR3 nucleotides read TGTGCCAGCAGTTTCGGCGGGGGGGCAAACTTCTACGAGCAGTACTTC.

V gene TRBV5-1 combines with J gene TRBJ2-3; the D is unclear. CDR1 is SGHRS, CDR2 YFSETQ, per germline. V lost 4 bases and J lost 2, with 20 bases in between. This CDR3 region has 17 residues. The CDR3 spells CASSKVRQASDTDTQYF. The CDR3 DNA reads as TGCGCCAGCAGCAAAGTCCGGCAGGCATCAGACACAGATACGCAGTATTTT.

The V call is TRBV28, the J call TRBJ2-1, with unresolved D. The V end was cut by 5 bases, the J end by 5 bases, with 10 bases between. The CDR3 has 13 amino acids. The germline gives CDR1 MDHEN, CDR2 SYDVKM. As DNA, the CDR3 is TGTGCCAGCAGTCTTTTGGATCACAATGAGCAGTTCTTC. It specifies CASSLLDHNEQFF.

The rearrangement joins TRBV29-1 to TRBJ2-7; tentatively, D is TRBD1 (5 bases). With 7 bases removed from V and 2 bases from J, the gap between germline ends came to 15 bases. Germline V lookup: CDR1 SQVTM, CDR2 ANQGSEA. The CDR3 extends over 13 amino acids. CDR3 in DNA: TGCAGCGCTGTTGTGGACACCGCCTACGAGCAGTACTTC. Protein product: CSAVVDTAYEQYF.

This chain connects TRBV7-2 to TRBJ2-1; TRBD2 agrees at 8 bases. The CDR3 extends over 15 amino acids. Germline-derived CDR1 and CDR2 are SGHTA and FQGNSA. V lost 1 base, J lost 6 bases, and 5 bases stayed unmatched. The CDR3 nucleotides read TGTGCCAGCAGCTTAGTACGGGGGGGCGCCAATGAGCAGTTCTTC. Protein: CASSLVRGGANEQFF.

This clonotype was found a few times. The chain links TRBV3-1 to TRBJ1-5; no clear D gene. The V gene's germline CDR1 is LGHDT and CDR2 YNNKEL (reference sequence). This CDR3 contains 14 residues. With 1 base removed from V and 5 bases from J, the gap between germline ends came to 9 bases. Written as DNA, the CDR3 is TGTGCCAGCAGCCAAGTACTGAATGATCAGCCCCAGCATTTT. Protein product: CASSQVLNDQPQHF.

This clonotype has a count of ten or more. This sequence joins TRBV2 and TRBJ2-3; 12 nucleotides align to TRBD2. The V gene end was trimmed by 4 bases and the J gene end by 5 bases; junction bases not matched to a gene: 4. The CDR3 has 15 amino acids. Germline V CDR1 and CDR2: SNHLY, FYNNEI. Written as DNA, the CDR3 is TGTGCCAGCAGTGCACTAGCGGGGGGCGGAGATACGCAGTATTTT. This translates into CASSALAGGGDTQYF.

This clonotype was detected a few times. V is TRBV6-4 and J is TRBJ1-6, with 9 bases fitting TRBD1. Germline lookup yields CDR1 MRHNA and CDR2 SNTAGT. Unmatched junction bases numbered 9, after V lost 6 bases and J lost 9 bases. This CDR3 comprises 15 residues. The CDR3 nucleotides are TGTGCCAGCAGGGCTACAGGGGGCATCGGTTCACCCCTCCACTTT. Translation: CASRATGGIGSPLHF.

The V call is TRBV29-1, the J call TRBJ1-2; the D is unclear. The V end lost 6 bases, the J end lost 2 bases, and 10 bases lay between the germline ends. This CDR3 has 12 residues. Per germline, CDR1 SQVTM and CDR2 ANQGSEA. CDR3 sequence: CSVHNTNYGYTF. The CDR3 DNA reads TGCAGCGTCCATAACACCAACTATGGCTACACCTTC. Drawing the rest from reference TRBV29-1 and TRBJ1-2, the complete variable domain is SAVISQKPSRDICQRGTSLTIQCQVDSQVTMMFWYRQQPGQSLTLIATANQGSEATYESGFVIDKFPISRPNLTFSTLTVSNMSPEDSSIYLCSVHNTNYGYTFGSGTRLTVV.

This rearrangement joins TRBV9 to TRBJ2-7, with 9 bases aligning to TRBD1. Germline V gene sequence: CDR1 SGDLS, CDR2 YYNGEE. Losses at the gene ends were 3 bases for V and 5 bases for J; bases not matched to a gene: 12. CDR3 length: 16 amino acids. The CDR3 region has the DNA TGTGCCAGCAGCGAGGCCCCCCGGACAGGGGCTAACGAGCAGTACTTC. Protein: CASSEAPRTGANEQYF.

The V and J genes are TRBV4-3 and TRBJ2-3; possibly TRBD1 or TRBD2 for D (6 bases each). V lost 4 bases, J lost 4 bases, and 12 bases lay in between. This CDR3 contains 14 residues. CDR1 and CDR2 from the germline V gene are LGHNA and YSLEER. CDR3 bases: TGCGCCAGCAGCCCGGGGGCTATCGCAGATACGCAGTATTTT. Encoded protein: CASSPGAIADTQYF.

The J gene is TRBJ2-7, the V gene TRBV7-2, with 8 positions matching TRBD1. Per germline, CDR1 SGHTA and CDR2 FQGNSA. V shed 4 bases and J 6 bases; nucleotides not matched to a gene: 5. The CDR3 contains 13 residues. CDR3 sequence (DNA): TGTGCCAGCAGCTCAGGGGGCGGGGTCGAGCAGTACTTC. Translated, it gives CASSSGGGVEQYF.

This clonotype was counted between two and nine times. The V gene is TRBV29-1, the J gene TRBJ2-1, with TRBD2 identical over 9 bases. J gave up 8 bases and V 4 bases, and 6 bases lay outside the gene matches. CDR3 length equals 13 residues. Germline loops: CDR1 SQVTM, CDR2 ANQGSEA. CDR3 residues: CSVVRGGADEQFF. CDR3 in DNA: TGCAGCGTTGTGCGCGGGGGGGCGGATGAGCAGTTCTTC.

This clonotype was counted a single time. The gene calls are TRBV7-2 and TRBJ2-1; 7 bases are a match to TRBD2. Trimming removed 3 bases from V and 6 bases from J; junction bases left unmatched: 2. The CDR3 is 13 residues long. The germline V gene has CDR1 SGHTA and CDR2 FQGNSA. The CDR3 coding sequence is TGTGCCAGCAGCTTCAGCGGGGTCAATGAGCAGTTCTTC. It specifies CASSFSGVNEQFF.

The V gene is TRBV6-1, the J gene TRBJ2-1; TRBD1 aligns across 7 bases. The CDR3 is made up of 14 amino acids. The trim removed 2 bases at V and 8 bases at J, leaving 6 bases unmatched. From germline, CDR1 is MNHNS and CDR2 SASEGT. In DNA, the CDR3 is TGTGCCAGCAGTGAAAAAGGGGGCTATGATGAGCAGTTCTTC. Its translation is CASSEKGGYDEQFF.

The V gene is TRBV7-9, the J gene TRBJ1-1, with TRBD1 matching 11 bases. Trimming cost V 4 bases and J 0 bases; bases outside gene matches: 1. Germline V gives CDR1 SEHNR, CDR2 FQNEAQ (reference sequence). The CDR3 loop spans 15 amino acids. The CDR3 region is CASSWTGGLNTEAFF. The CDR3 DNA reads TGTGCCAGCAGCTGGACAGGGGGCCTGAACACTGAAGCTTTCTTT.

The chain joins TRBV6-2 or TRBV6-3 to TRBJ1-2; D gene ambiguous. Per germline, CDR1 MNHEY and CDR2 SVGEGT. Trimming removed 6 bases from V and 8 bases from J, with 13 bases in between. The CDR3 has 12 residues. The CDR3, as DNA: TGTGCCAGCAGCCCGGCCGGACGGGGCTACACCTTC. This gives the protein CASSPAGRGYTF.

The V gene is TRBV5-1, the J gene TRBJ2-5; a weak D match, TRBD1 (5 bases). V was shortened by 4 bases and J by 5 bases, with 18 bases between the two germline ends. The CDR3 is made up of 15 amino acids. Germline CDR1 reads SGHRS; CDR2 reads YFSETQ. Here the CDR3 DNA reads TGCGCCAGCAGCCCAAAAACAGGACAAGGGGAGACCCAGTACTTC. The encoded protein is CASSPKTGQGETQYF.